The rows below give T cell receptor beta chains drawn from one sample of a study of T cell repertoires in aging, cancer and after chemotherapy. MiXCR, applied by TCRdb to the multiplex PCR reads, yields one record per CDR3 protein. The data show about 5,700 distinct CDR3 sequences, roughly 29% seen once. Source material: blood. All receptors come from a human donor in good health. Both conserved end residues are part of each CDR3. A D gene is named only where the DNA matches it firmly. The size entry is marked missing in some rows and otherwise reads once, few, many or a size class.

clone_size	v_call	j_call	d_call	cdr3_aa	cdr3_nt
.	TRBV30	TRBJ1-1	.	CAWSGRHQAFF	TGTGCCTGGAGCGGGAGACATCAAGCTTTCTTT
medium-sized	TRBV12-3/TRBV12-4	TRBJ2-5	TRBD1	CASSLDREETQYF	TGTGCCAGCAGTCTGGACAGGGAAGAGACCCAGTACTTC
.	TRBV27	TRBJ1-4	TRBD1	CASSPLQGRDRAYKKLFF	TGTGCCAGCAGCCCCTTACAGGGGAGGGATAGGGCATACAAGAAACTGTTTTTT
.	TRBV10-3	TRBJ2-6	.	CAISVAGANVLTF	TGTGCCATCAGTGTAGCTGGGGCCAACGTCCTGACTTTC
few	TRBV30	TRBJ1-5	TRBD1	CAWSRDRGPLSNQPQHF	TGTGCCTGGAGCCGGGACAGGGGGCCTCTTAGCAATCAGCCCCAGCATTTT
.	TRBV7-4	TRBJ2-7	.	CASSSTYEQYF	TGTGCCAGCAGCTCTACCTACGAGCAGTACTTC
.	TRBV6-5	TRBJ1-1	.	CDSRGKGGMNTEAFF	TGTGACAGCAGGGGAAAAGGCGGAATGAACACTGAAGCTTTCTTT
few	TRBV15	TRBJ2-3	.	CATHTEGRDTQYF	TGTGCCACCCACACGGAGGGAAGAGATACGCAGTATTTT
medium-sized	TRBV13	TRBJ2-1	TRBD1	CASSSGQGKNEQFF	TGTGCCAGCAGCTCAGGACAGGGTAAAAATGAGCAGTTCTTC
medium-sized	TRBV6-5	TRBJ2-1	.	CASTRAGEQFF	TGTGCCAGCACTAGAGCAGGTGAGCAGTTCTTC
.	TRBV20-1	TRBJ1-1	.	CSAQQAVNTEAFF	TGCAGTGCCCAGCAGGCAGTGAACACTGAAGCTTTCTTT
medium-sized	TRBV18	TRBJ2-3	TRBD1	CASYATGGVTDTQYF	TGTGCCAGCTACGCGACAGGGGGCGTTACAGATACGCAGTATTTT
.	TRBV6-2/TRBV6-3	TRBJ1-5	.	CASSYVAFSNQPQHF	TGTGCCAGCAGTTACGTAGCCTTTAGCAATCAGCCCCAGCATTTT
.	TRBV4-2	TRBJ2-3	.	CASSQGLGTDTQYF	TGTGCCAGCAGCCAAGGTCTGGGCACAGATACGCAGTATTTT
medium-sized	TRBV19	TRBJ2-7	.	CASSIGPSGEQYF	TGTGCCAGTAGTATAGGGCCCAGTGGCGAGCAGTACTTC
few	TRBV12-3/TRBV12-4	TRBJ2-2	.	CASSLTPDNTGELFF	TGTGCCAGCAGTTTAACCCCGGACAACACCGGGGAGCTGTTTTTT
medium-sized	TRBV19	TRBJ2-7	.	CASGGLTYEQYF	TGTGCCAGCGGAGGTCTCACCTACGAGCAGTACTTC
medium-sized	TRBV19	TRBJ2-7	.	CASSITRVSEQYF	TGTGCCAGTAGTATCACCAGGGTGAGTGAGCAGTACTTC
large	TRBV29-1	TRBJ2-5	.	CSSRPVVGGETQYF	TGCAGCTCCCGGCCCGTCGTAGGTGGAGAGACCCAGTACTTC
few	TRBV27	TRBJ2-7	.	CASSRQPGWGKYEQYF	TGTGCCAGCAGTAGGCAGCCTGGCTGGGGGAAATACGAGCAGTACTTC
few	TRBV6-5	TRBJ2-1	TRBD2	CASSYSSTSGSHNEQFF	TGTGCCAGCAGTTACTCTTCGACTAGCGGGAGCCACAATGAGCAGTTCTTC
.	TRBV5-4	TRBJ1-3	.	CASRSQSSGNTIYF	TGTGCCAGCAGATCACAGAGCTCTGGAAACACCATATATTTT
medium-sized	TRBV6-5	TRBJ1-3	.	CASSYDGGTGNTIYF	TGTGCCAGCAGTTACGACGGGGGAACAGGAAACACCATATATTTT
few	TRBV5-1	TRBJ2-1	TRBD2	CASRVRRVAGVSGSVEQFF	TGCGCCAGCCGGGTGAGGCGCGTAGCGGGAGTTTCTGGGTCGGTTGAGCAGTTCTTC
medium-sized	TRBV5-4	TRBJ2-1	.	CASTPGASYNEQFF	TGTGCCAGCACCCCAGGGGCCTCCTACAATGAGCAGTTCTTC
.	TRBV11-1	TRBJ2-7	.	CASSPLRRQGGYEQYF	TGTGCCAGCAGCCCACTACGACGACAGGGAGGGTACGAGCAGTACTTC
.	TRBV15	TRBJ1-5	.	CATSRGPGPGGNQPQHF	TGTGCCACCAGCAGAGGCCCCGGTCCCGGAGGGAATCAGCCCCAGCATTTT
few	TRBV6-2/TRBV6-3	TRBJ2-7	.	CASSYSRGGLTYEQYF	TGTGCCAGCAGTTACTCGAGAGGGGGACTTACCTACGAGCAGTACTTC
.	TRBV7-9	TRBJ1-4	TRBD1	CASSFPGTVEKLFF	TGTGCCAGCAGCTTTCCGGGGACAGTTGAAAAACTGTTTTTT
.	TRBV21-1	TRBJ2-7	.	CASRDMDYEQYF	TGTGCCAGCCGGGACATGGACTACGAGCAGTACTTC
few	TRBV6-1	TRBJ1-2	.	CASGGAGYGYTF	TGTGCCAGCGGTGGGGCAGGCTATGGCTACACCTTC
few	TRBV5-4	TRBJ2-2	TRBD1	CASSSPPHLTGGNTGELFF	TGTGCCAGCAGCTCCCCCCCCCATCTGACAGGGGGGAACACCGGGGAGCTGTTTTTT
.	TRBV24-1	TRBJ2-1	TRBD2	CATSGTSATYNEQFF	TGTGCCACCAGTGGGACTAGCGCAACCTACAATGAGCAGTTCTTC
few	TRBV6-5	TRBJ1-1	.	CASLPFGGMNTEAFF	TGTGCCAGCCTACCTTTTGGGGGGATGAACACTGAAGCTTTCTTT
few	TRBV6-4	TRBJ1-2	TRBD1	CASRRDRGGYTF	TGTGCCAGCAGGAGGGACAGGGGCGGCTACACCTTC
few	TRBV6-2/TRBV6-3	TRBJ2-7	.	CASSYELPATLKTNEQYF	TGTGCCAGCAGTTACGAGCTCCCGGCGACCCTAAAGACCAACGAGCAGTACTTC
few	TRBV6-5	TRBJ1-2	TRBD1	CASRARDRDYGYTF	TGTGCCAGCAGAGCCCGGGACAGGGACTATGGCTACACCTTC
few	TRBV27	TRBJ1-2	.	CASSLWGAQGGYTF	TGTGCCAGCAGTTTATGGGGGGCTCAGGGTGGCTACACCTTC
.	TRBV5-4	TRBJ1-1	.	CASSLSRGSLNTEAFF	TGTGCCAGCAGCTTGAGTCGGGGCAGCTTGAACACTGAAGCTTTCTTT
.	TRBV27	TRBJ1-5	.	CASSPGFLSNQPQHF	TGTGCCAGCAGTCCTGGGTTTTTAAGCAATCAGCCCCAGCATTTT
.	TRBV12-3/TRBV12-4	TRBJ1-1	.	CASSRGKVNTEAFF	TGTGCCAGCTCCCGGGGAAAAGTGAACACTGAAGCTTTCTTT
.	TRBV7-9	TRBJ1-2	.	CASSLEINYGYTF	TGTGCCAGCAGCTTAGAGATTAACTATGGCTACACCTTC
.	TRBV2	TRBJ1-3	TRBD1	CASRTGVDGNTIYF	TGTGCCAGCAGGACAGGGGTAGACGGAAACACCATATATTTT
few	TRBV10-3	TRBJ2-1	.	CAISEASSSYNEQFF	TGTGCCATCAGTGAGGCTAGCTCCAGCTACAATGAGCAGTTCTTC
few	TRBV30	TRBJ1-2	.	CAWSGWSRWAVSDYGYTF	TGTGCCTGGAGCGGTTGGTCGCGCTGGGCCGTCTCGGACTATGGCTACACCTTC
large	TRBV29-1	TRBJ2-1	TRBD2	CSVEGSGGYNEQFF	TGCAGCGTTGAAGGAAGCGGGGGCTACAATGAGCAGTTCTTC